This T cell receptor (beta chain) was identified in a study of cytotoxic CD8 clonotypes in ibrutinib-treated CLL. Sequenced by immunoSEQ multiplex PCR; TCRdb stores in-frame clones only, minus some. This sample yields tens of thousands of clones, of which roughly 72% are seen a single time; about 9.4% belongs to the top ten. Trimming removed 1 base from V and 2 bases from J, with 21 bases in between. Germline CDR1 and CDR2: SGHVS and FQNEAQ. This CDR3 is 18 amino acids long. About this clone: The antigen is not known.

Study findings and constraints: Clonality at baseline surpassed age-matched healthy donors and tracked circulating CD8+ T-cell counts.

Here the sequenced sample was PBMCs, taken at disease progression, from a patient treated with ibrutinib. The chain employs TRBV7-8 and TRBJ2-7; perhaps TRBD2 as D (6 bases). The receptor was isolated from a human donor with chronic lymphocytic leukemia. CDR3 in DNA: TGTGCCAGCAGCTTAGGGATGAGGACTACCGGACGGGCCTACGAGCAGTACTTC. Translated, it gives CASSLGMRTTGRAYEQYF.